This T cell receptor beta chain was captured in a study of blood T cell repertoires in COVID-19. This CDR3 spans 12 amino acids. Germline V lookup: CDR1 SSHAT, CDR2 FNYEAQ (reference sequence). With respect to this clone: Sequence at one end of the junction differs from germline and may be a read error.

The table came from immunoSEQ multiplex PCR; TCRdb's copy has only in-frame clones and leaves some out. Counted here are about 54,000 clones, about 84% occurring once; the ten biggest clones make up roughly 4.5%. Sequenced input: peripheral blood. The source is a man aged 35-49 years with active COVID-19. The chain joins TRBV7-7 to TRBJ2-2; the D is unclear. The CDR3 nucleotides are TGTGCTAGCAGCTCCCCTTCGGGGGAGCTGTTTTTT. Translating it yields CASSSPSGELFF.